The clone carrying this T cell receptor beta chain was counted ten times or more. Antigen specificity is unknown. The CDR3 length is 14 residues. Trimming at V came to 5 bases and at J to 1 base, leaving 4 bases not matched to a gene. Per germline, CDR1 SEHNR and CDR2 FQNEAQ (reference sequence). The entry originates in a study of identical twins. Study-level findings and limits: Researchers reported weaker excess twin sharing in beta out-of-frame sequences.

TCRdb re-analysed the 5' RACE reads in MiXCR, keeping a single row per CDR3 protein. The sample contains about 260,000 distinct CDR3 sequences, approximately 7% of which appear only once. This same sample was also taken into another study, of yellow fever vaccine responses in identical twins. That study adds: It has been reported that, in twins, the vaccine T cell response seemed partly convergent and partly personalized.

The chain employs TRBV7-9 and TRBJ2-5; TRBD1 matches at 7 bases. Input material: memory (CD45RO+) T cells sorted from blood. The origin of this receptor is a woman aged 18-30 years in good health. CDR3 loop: CASSRSGGQETQYF. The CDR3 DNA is TGTGCCAGCAGCAGGTCAGGGGGCCAAGAGACCCAGTACTTC.